The 14 T cell receptor beta chains listed next were all sequenced from one sample in a study of T cells after yellow fever vaccination. One entry per CDR3 protein results from TCRdb running MiXCR on the 5' RACE reads. The data show over 300,000 distinct CDR3 sequences, around 6.8% seen once. The sample consisted of PBMCs, taken roughly 46 days after the first yellow fever vaccination. Receptors originate from a man aged 18-30 years who received the YFV17D yellow fever vaccine.

This clonotype was observed many times. The rearrangement uses TRBV5-6 and TRBJ2-3; D is tentatively TRBD1 or TRBD2 (5 bases each). The CDR3 covers 13 residues. Germline V gene lookup returns CDR1 SGHDT and CDR2 YYEEEE. Trimming took 4 bases from V and 5 from J, leaving 11 bases between them. The CDR3 region has the DNA TGTGCCAGCAGCAGGGACGTGAGAGATACGCAGTATTTT. Protein product: CASSRDVRDTQYF.

At least ten counts were recorded for this clonotype. The J gene is TRBJ2-1, the V gene TRBV7-2; 8 nucleotides agree with TRBD2. Trimming at V came to 2 bases and at J to 10 bases, leaving 10 bases not matched to a gene. This CDR3 comprises 15 residues. Germline V gives CDR1 SGHTA, CDR2 FQGNSA. The CDR3 sequence: CASSLLPGLVGEQFF. The CDR3 nucleotides are TGTGCCAGCAGCTTACTTCCGGGACTAGTAGGCGAGCAGTTCTTC. The full variable domain, completed using reference TRBV7-2 and TRBJ2-1, is GAGVSQSPSNKVTEKGKDVELRCDPISGHTALYWYRQSLGQGLEFLIYFQGNSAPDKSGLPSDRFSAERTGGSVSTLTIQRTQQEDSAVYLCASSLLPGLVGEQFFGPGTRLTVL.

This clonotype was picked up a small number of times. The chain employs TRBV4-1 and TRBJ2-2; D possibly corresponds to TRBD1 (6 bases). The CDR3 is 17 amino acids. Germline assignment: CDR1 MGHRA and CDR2 YSYEKL. The V and J ends lost 8 bases and 0 bases respectively, with 19 bases between them. DNA of the CDR3: TGCGCCAGCTACAATTTCGCTGGACAGTCGAACACCGGGGAGCTGTTTTTT. Protein sequence: CASYNFAGQSNTGELFF.

This clonotype was seen a few times. The chain couples TRBV3-1 to TRBJ1-5; no reliable D call. Germline CDR1 and CDR2: LGHDT and YNNKEL (reference sequence). V was clipped by 6 bases and J by 5 bases, with 14 bases between them. There are 14 residues in the CDR3. The CDR3 sequence: CASSWSPRDQPQHF. In DNA form, the CDR3 reads TGTGCCAGCAGTTGGAGTCCCCGGGATCAGCCCCAGCATTTT.

This clonotype was recorded at least ten times. The chain couples TRBV6-5 to TRBJ2-1, with 7 bases aligning to TRBD1. The CDR3 sequence is 16 residues long. J was trimmed by 4 bases and V by 1 base; bases with no gene match: 7. Germline CDR1 MNHEY, CDR2 SVGAGI. As DNA, the CDR3 is TGTGCCAGCAGTTACTTCGAGGGGGCCCTTTACAATGAGCAGTTCTTC. This gives the protein CASSYFEGALYNEQFF.

This clonotype was detected only a few times. This chain joins TRBV20-1 and TRBJ1-1; D is uncertain. Trimming pared 4 bases from V and 1 base from J, leaving 7 bases between. This CDR3 comprises 12 residues. CDR1 is DFQATT, CDR2 SNEGSKA, per germline (reference sequence). CDR3: CSAKDSNTEAFF. CDR3 nucleotide sequence: TGCAGTGCTAAAGATTCGAACACTGAAGCTTTCTTT.

The V and J genes are TRBV7-3 and TRBJ1-4; D not resolved. CDR1 and CDR2 (germline): SGHTA, FQGTGA. V was cut by 5 bases and J by 4 bases, with 14 bases left in between. The CDR3 consists of 15 residues. CDR3 protein: CASSPLGSHNEKLFF. The CDR3 region has the DNA TGTGCCAGCAGCCCCCTGGGGAGTCATAATGAAAAACTGTTTTTT.

This clonotype turned up a few times. This chain connects TRBV5-1 to TRBJ2-3; D might be TRBD1 (6 bases). The CDR3 consists of 14 residues. The germline V gene encodes CDR1 SGHRS and CDR2 YFSETQ. Trimming shortened V by 4 bases and J by 2 bases, and 11 bases separated the two germline ends. DNA for the CDR3: TGCGCCAGCAGCGAGGACAGTTTCACAGATACGCAGTATTTT. Protein sequence: CASSEDSFTDTQYF. Using reference TRBV5-1 and TRBJ2-3 for the parts outside the CDR3, the full variable domain is KAGVTQTPRYLIKTRGQQVTLSCSPISGHRSVSWYQQTPGQGLQFLFEYFSETQRNKGNFPGRFSGRQFSNSRSEMNVSTLELGDSALYLCASSEDSFTDTQYFGPGTRLTVL.

This clonotype has more than one count but fewer than ten. V usage is TRBV7-8 and J usage is TRBJ2-7; 7 bases agree with TRBD1. This CDR3 region has 14 residues. Germline V lookup: CDR1 SGHVS, CDR2 FQNEAQ. Trimming at V came to 3 bases and at J to 5 bases, leaving 7 bases not matched to a gene. The CDR3 here is CASSLRNRGNEQYV. Here the CDR3 DNA reads TGTGCCAGCAGCTTGAGAAACAGGGGAAACGAGCAGTACGTC.

The gene calls are TRBV29-1 and TRBJ1-2, with D unclear. Germline-derived CDR1 and CDR2 are SQVTM and ANQGSEA. The CDR3 consists of 10 residues. Between the trimmed V and J ends, which lost 7 bases and 6 bases, there was a span of 9 bases. The CDR3 is CSASGDGYTF. DNA of the CDR3: TGCAGCGCCAGTGGGGATGGCTACACCTTC.

This clonotype was detected only a few times. V gene TRBV7-2 combines with J gene TRBJ1-5; D unresolved. The V gene lost 5 bases and the J gene lost 2 bases, with 16 bases spanning the gap. Germline V gives CDR1 SGHTA, CDR2 FQGNSA. The CDR3 runs to 16 residues. The CDR3 here is CASSLQADRRNQPQHF. DNA for the CDR3: TGTGCCAGCAGCCTGCAGGCGGATCGTCGCAATCAGCCCCAGCATTTT.

There are a few counts of this clonotype. CDR3 DNA: TGCGCCAGCAGCTCACTCACCACTAGCAACAATGAGCAGTTCTTC. It codes for CASSSLTTSNNEQFF. The chain links TRBV5-1 to TRBJ2-1, with D tentatively TRBD2 (6 bases). Trimming left V 3 bases short and J 5 bases short, with 15 bases between. CDR3 length equals 15 residues. Germline V gene lookup returns CDR1 SGHRS and CDR2 YFSETQ.

Many counts were recorded for this clonotype. The rearrangement links TRBV3-1 to TRBJ2-3, with 11 bases identical to TRBD2. V trimming: 0 bases; J trimming: 2 bases; junction bases outside the gene matches: 13. From germline, CDR1 is LGHDT and CDR2 YNNKEL (reference sequence). This CDR3 comprises 20 residues. DNA for the CDR3: TGTGCCAGCAGCCAAGAGGTGGGGCTAGCGGGGGGCTTTTCCACAGATACGCAGTATTTT. It encodes CASSQEVGLAGGFSTDTQYF.

The V gene is TRBV27, the J gene TRBJ2-1, with TRBD2 matching 10 bases. This CDR3 comprises 15 residues. Germline assignment: CDR1 MNHEY and CDR2 SMNVEV (reference sequence). V gave up 2 bases and J gave up 3 bases; unmatched junction bases: 1. CDR3 in amino acids: CASSLTSGVYNEQFF. The CDR3 DNA is TGTGCCAGCAGTTTAACTAGCGGGGTCTACAATGAGCAGTTCTTC.